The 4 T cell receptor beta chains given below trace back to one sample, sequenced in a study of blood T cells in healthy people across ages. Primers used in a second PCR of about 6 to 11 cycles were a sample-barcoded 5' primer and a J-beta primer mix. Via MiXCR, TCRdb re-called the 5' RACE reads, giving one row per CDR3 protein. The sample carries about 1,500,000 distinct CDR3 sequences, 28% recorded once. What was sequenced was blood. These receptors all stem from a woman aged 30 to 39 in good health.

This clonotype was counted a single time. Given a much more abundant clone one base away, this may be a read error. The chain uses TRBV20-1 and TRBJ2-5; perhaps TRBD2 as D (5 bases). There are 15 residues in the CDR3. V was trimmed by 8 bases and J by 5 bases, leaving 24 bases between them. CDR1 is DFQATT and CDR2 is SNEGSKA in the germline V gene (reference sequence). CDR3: CSILDPGRTRETQYF. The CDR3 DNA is TGCAGTATTCTAGATCCGGGGAGAACTAGGGAGACCCAGTACTTC.

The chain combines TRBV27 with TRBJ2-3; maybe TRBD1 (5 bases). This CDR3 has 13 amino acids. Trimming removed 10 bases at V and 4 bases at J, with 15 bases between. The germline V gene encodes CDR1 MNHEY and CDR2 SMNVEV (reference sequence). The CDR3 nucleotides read TGTGCCACCAGGGATTGGGGCCCAGATACGCAGTATTTT. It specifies CATRDWGPDTQYF.

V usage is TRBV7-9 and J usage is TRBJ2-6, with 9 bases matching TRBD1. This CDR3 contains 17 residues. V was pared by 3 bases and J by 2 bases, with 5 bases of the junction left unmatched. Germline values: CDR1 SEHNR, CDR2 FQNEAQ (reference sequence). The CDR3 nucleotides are TGTGCCAGCAGCTTGGGGACAGGGTTAACTGGGGCCAACGTCCTGACTTTC. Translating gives CASSLGTGLTGANVLTF.

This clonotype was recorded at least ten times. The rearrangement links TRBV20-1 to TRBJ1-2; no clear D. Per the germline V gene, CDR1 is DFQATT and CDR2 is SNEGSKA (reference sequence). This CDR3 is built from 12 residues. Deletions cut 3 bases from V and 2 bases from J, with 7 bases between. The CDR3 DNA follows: TGCAGTGCTAGCATGGGGAACTATGGCTACACCTTC. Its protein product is CSASMGNYGYTF.